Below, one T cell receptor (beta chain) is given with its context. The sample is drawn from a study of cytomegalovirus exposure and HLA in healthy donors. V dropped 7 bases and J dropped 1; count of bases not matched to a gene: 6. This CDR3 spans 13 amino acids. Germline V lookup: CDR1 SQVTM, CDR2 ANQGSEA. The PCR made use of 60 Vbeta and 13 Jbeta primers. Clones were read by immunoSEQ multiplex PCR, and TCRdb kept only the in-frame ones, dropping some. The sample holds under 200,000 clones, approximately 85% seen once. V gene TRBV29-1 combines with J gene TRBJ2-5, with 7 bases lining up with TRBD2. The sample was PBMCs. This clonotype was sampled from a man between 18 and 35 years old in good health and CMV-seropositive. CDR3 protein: CSARGTTQETQYF. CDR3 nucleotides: TGCAGCGCCCGAGGGACTACCCAAGAGACCCAGTACTTC.